Below, 12 T cell receptor beta chains from the same sample are listed, as sequenced in a study of cytomegalovirus exposure and HLA in healthy donors. With 60 Vbeta and 13 Jbeta primers, the PCR was carried out. Sequencing was performed with immunoSEQ multiplex PCR; in TCRdb, only in-frame clones are kept and a portion is missing. The table lists more than 200,000 clones, almost 70% of them singletons. The sample comprised PBMCs. The receptor set was obtained from a man between 35 and 55 years old in good health and CMV-seropositive.

The chain couples TRBV5-4 to TRBJ2-7; 10 bases are a match to TRBD1. The CDR3 extends over 13 amino acids. J lost 7 bases, V lost 2 bases, and 3 bases had no gene match. Germline V CDR1 and CDR2: SGHNT, YYREEE (reference sequence). CDR3 sequence (DNA): TGTGCCAGCAGCTTCCGGACAGGGGGGGAGCAGTACTTC. This gives the protein CASSFRTGGEQYF.

Notes on this clone: An end of the junction does not agree with germline; a read error may underlie this. This sequence joins TRBV7-9 and TRBJ1-1; perhaps TRBD1 as D (5 bases). The CDR3 extends over 14 amino acids. CDR1 and CDR2 from the germline V gene are SEHNR and FQNEAQ (reference sequence). CDR3 nucleotides: TGTTCCAGCAGCTTAGCGCAGGGTTTCGGTGAAGCTTTCTTT. It translates to CSSSLAQGFGEAFF.

The V gene is TRBV4-1, the J gene TRBJ2-7; no clear D gene. CDR3 length: 15 amino acids. From germline, CDR1 is MGHRA and CDR2 YSYEKL. The V gene lost 6 bases and the J gene lost 7 bases, with 22 bases spanning the gap. The CDR3 bases are TGCGCCAGCAGTACCGGATACCCAAATTCCGGGGAGCAGTACTTC. It is translated as CASSTGYPNSGEQYF.

The J gene is TRBJ1-1, the V gene TRBV19; 11 positions match TRBD1. Germline V gene lookup returns CDR1 LNHDA and CDR2 SQIVND (reference sequence). The CDR3 is 15 amino acids. Trimming at V came to 7 bases and at J to 4 bases, leaving 8 bases not matched to a gene. The CDR3 nucleotides read TGTGCCAGTATGAAGGACAGGGGGCACGGCACTGAAGCTTTCTTT. Translated, it gives CASMKDRGHGTEAFF.

This chain connects TRBV5-5 to TRBJ1-1; TRBD1 is a possible D gene (5 bases). CDR3 length: 14 residues. Trimming pared 0 bases from V and 4 bases from J, leaving 10 bases between. Germline CDR1 reads SGHKS; CDR2 reads YYEKEE (reference sequence). This CDR3 is CASSLGVGGTEAFF. The CDR3 nucleotides read TGTGCCAGCAGCTTGGGGGTGGGGGGCACTGAAGCTTTCTTT.

As concerns this clone: The junction departs from germline at one end; a sequencing error may be responsible. The V gene is TRBV7-9, the J gene TRBJ2-3; D may be TRBD1 (5 bases). This CDR3 is 15 amino acids long. Germline CDR1 reads SEHNR; CDR2 reads FQNEAQ (reference sequence). The CDR3 spells CSSSFDSKTTDTQYF. In nucleotides, the CDR3 is TGTTCCAGCAGCTTCGACAGCAAGACTACAGATACGCAGTATTTT.

This clone was counted between two and nine times. This chain's CDR3 is CASRMTSGSSYEQYF. In DNA form, the CDR3 reads TGTGCCAGCAGGATGACTAGCGGGAGCTCCTACGAGCAGTACTTC. The chain recombines TRBV27 with TRBJ2-7, with 12 bases aligning to TRBD2. This CDR3 has 15 amino acids. The V segment lost 6 bases and the J segment 0 bases; nucleotides outside the gene matches: 3. CDR1 and CDR2 from the germline V gene are MNHEY and SMNVEV (reference sequence).

This chain connects TRBV5-4 to TRBJ1-6; 8 positions agree with TRBD1. CDR3 length: 17 amino acids. In germline, CDR1 is SGHNT, CDR2 YYREEE (reference sequence). V was clipped by 4 bases and J by 6 bases; unmatched bases: 12. CDR3: CASSPGQGPRSNSPLHF. The CDR3, as DNA: TGTGCCAGCAGCCCAGGACAGGGCCCCCGGTCTAATTCACCCCTCCACTTT.

The chain recombines TRBV12-5 with TRBJ1-2; 7 bases are a match to TRBD1. Germline CDR1 LGHNT, CDR2 FRNRAP. This CDR3 spans 17 amino acids. V was pared by 1 base and J by 9 bases, with 17 bases of the junction left unmatched. The CDR3 DNA is TGTGCTAGTGGTTTGGCGCTCTACCGCCAGGGGGAAGGGAGCTACACCTTC. This sequence encodes CASGLALYRQGEGSYTF.

In this sample, this clone turned up once. The J gene is TRBJ2-5, the V gene TRBV5-4, with 7 bases matching TRBD1. J lost 3 bases, V lost 1 base, and 3 bases had no gene match. CDR1 and CDR2 from the germline V gene are SGHNT and YYREEE (reference sequence). This CDR3 has 14 amino acids. In nucleotides, the CDR3 is TGTGCCAGCAGCTTGAGGGGGCGGGAAGAGACCCAGTACTTC. It codes for CASSLRGREETQYF.

The chain employs TRBV4-1 and TRBJ2-2, with D unresolved. V shed 0 bases and J shed 5 bases, with 10 bases lying between them. The CDR3 totals 15 residues. Germline V CDR1 and CDR2: MGHRA, YSYEKL. The CDR3 DNA sequence: TGCGCCAGCAGCCAAGATGACTTAACTACCGGGGAGCTGTTTTTT. Its translation: CASSQDDLTTGELFF.

The chain joins TRBV2 to TRBJ1-5; 12 bases fit TRBD1. Per germline, CDR1 SNHLY and CDR2 FYNNEI. This CDR3 contains 15 residues. V dropped 4 bases and J dropped 6; count of bases not matched to a gene: 4. The CDR3 loop reads CASSAGTGGSQPQHF. CDR3 nucleotides: TGTGCCAGCAGTGCTGGGACAGGGGGCAGTCAGCCCCAGCATTTT. The variable domain in full, completed from reference TRBV2 and TRBJ1-5, reads EPEVTQTPSHQVTQMGQEVILRCVPISNHLYFYWYRQILGQKVEFLVSFYNNEISEKSEIFDDQFSVERPDGSNFTLKIRSTKLEDSAMYFCASSAGTGGSQPQHFGDGTRLSIL.